This T cell receptor (beta chain) derives from a study of T cell responses to AZD1222 COVID-19 vaccine. Generated by immunoSEQ multiplex PCR, the TCRdb table keeps only in-frame clones and is missing some. The sample has 55,000 to 65,000 clones, 80% to 90% seen once. Details on this clone: Antigen unknown.

The study, taken as a whole, reports: Most donors were white British, females outnumbered males, and clonal diversity was possibly underestimated. The study found vaccine-associated CD4 TCRs spanning spike, dominant at 160-218 and 743-854. Variant regions that are unmutated are reportedly the target of nearly half of spike-specific TCRs. Of the AZD1222 recipients, only five to seven were seropositive at baseline.

This sequence was found in an adult in good health. Sequencing was performed on peripheral blood, taken on day 0 of AZD1222 vaccination.

The DNA for the CDR3 is TGTGCCAGCAGTTACTCGGGAGGCCCCTACGAGCAGTACTTC. Protein: CASSYSGGPYEQYF. The chain joins TRBV6-5 to TRBJ2-7, with D tentatively TRBD2 (6 bases). CDR3 length: 14 residues. The V end was cut by 0 bases, the J end by 2 bases, with 8 bases between. Germline V CDR1 and CDR2: MNHEY, SVGAGI.